A selection of T cell receptor beta chains follows, all from one sample in a study of shared clonotypes between healthy human individuals. The method was immunoSEQ multiplex PCR; TCRdb's version includes in-frame clones alone and lacks a portion of them. The data show millions of clones, more than 80% seen once. The sample consisted of naive CD4+ T cells from PBMCs. The receptors originated from a man in his late teens or twenties in good health. Some clones in this sample may be carry-over from other donors' samples. The CDR3 runs from the conserved cysteine through the conserved F or W. Each record gives: D gene, clone size, J gene, V gene, CDR3 protein, CDR3 DNA. D genes are given only for firm matches. Rows give clone size only sometimes, using once, few, many, or a class for an expanded clone.

TRBD2	NA	TRBJ2-1	TRBV30	CALDSGRSNEQFF	TGTGCCCTGGATAGCGGGAGAAGCAATGAGCAGTTCTTC
TRBD2	NA	TRBJ2-7	TRBV2	CASSRGLAGGSTYEQYF	TGTGCCAGCAGTCGGGGACTAGCGGGAGGGAGCACCTACGAGCAGTACTTC
NA	NA	TRBJ2-7	TRBV20-1	CSASGREQYF	TGCAGTGCTAGCGGGCGCGAGCAGTACTTC
TRBD2	NA	TRBJ2-1	TRBV5-1	CASSRMGLAGGGYNEQFF	TGCGCCAGCAGCAGGATGGGACTAGCGGGAGGGGGCTACAATGAGCAGTTCTTC
NA	NA	TRBJ2-7	TRBV18	CASSPAGMGGTGEQYF	TGTGCCAGCTCACCCGCCGGGATGGGGGGTACGGGCGAGCAGTACTTC
TRBD1	NA	TRBJ1-2	TRBV5-1	CASSLQGQGFYGYTF	TGCGCCAGCAGCTTGCAAGGACAGGGCTTTTATGGCTACACCTTC
NA	NA	TRBJ1-3	TRBV9	CASSPLVLAGAGNTIYF	TGTGCCAGCAGCCCCCTCGTTCTGGCAGGGGCTGGAAACACCATATATTTT
TRBD1	NA	TRBJ2-2	TRBV5-4	CASSSGQGMAGELFF	TGTGCCAGCAGCTCCGGACAGGGGATGGCCGGGGAGCTGTTTTTT
TRBD1	NA	TRBJ1-1	TRBV7-8	CASSSQQGPNTEAFF	TGTGCCAGCAGCTCCCAACAGGGGCCGAACACTGAAGCTTTCTTT
NA	NA	TRBJ2-7	TRBV5-1	CASSGSVGAGPTYEQYF	TGCGCCAGCAGCGGATCCGTTGGTGCGGGACCGACCTACGAGCAGTACTTC
NA	once	TRBJ1-1	TRBV10-2	CASSGPEAFF	TGCGCCAGCAGTGGCCCCGAAGCTTTCTTT
NA	once	TRBJ2-1	TRBV20-1	CSARIRALQFF	TGCAGTGCTAGAATCCGGGCCCTACAGTTCTTC
NA	NA	TRBJ1-5	TRBV10-3	CAISERADSNQPQHF	TGTGCCATCAGTGAGCGGGCAGATAGCAATCAGCCCCAGCATTTT
NA	NA	TRBJ1-1	TRBV9	CASSVVGQNTEAFF	TGTGCCAGCAGCGTAGTTGGACAGAACACTGAAGCTTTCTTT
TRBD1	NA	TRBJ1-3	TRBV7-9	CASSQDYRGRIGNTIYF	TGTGCCAGCAGCCAGGATTATAGGGGGCGGATTGGAAACACCATATATTTT
TRBD2	NA	TRBJ2-3	TRBV5-1	CASSLILAPSTDTQYF	TGCGCCAGCAGCCTGATACTAGCGCCAAGCACAGATACGCAGTATTTT
TRBD1	once	TRBJ2-7	TRBV25-1	CASSDFDRGRGEQYF	TGTGCCAGCAGTGACTTCGACAGGGGGCGCGGTGAGCAGTACTTC
TRBD2	NA	TRBJ2-7	TRBV29-1	CSVQPVAGPSYEQYF	TGCAGCGTGCAACCCGTAGCGGGACCCTCCTACGAGCAGTACTTC
NA	NA	TRBJ1-1	TRBV19	CASSPWTVMNTEAFF	TGTGCCAGTAGTCCTTGGACAGTCATGAACACTGAAGCTTTCTTT
NA	NA	TRBJ2-2	TRBV5-6	CASSLVTDTGELFF	TGTGCCAGCAGCTTGGTTACAGACACCGGGGAGCTGTTTTTT
NA	few	TRBJ1-2	TRBV28	CASNQLLVDSYTF	TGTGCCAGCAACCAGTTGCTAGTTGATAGCTACACCTTC
NA	NA	TRBJ2-5	TRBV10-1	CASSGGWEQYF	TGCGCCAGCAGTGGAGGCTGGGAGCAGTACTTC
TRBD1	NA	TRBJ1-1	TRBV28	CASLEGATEAFF	TGTGCCAGTTTGGAGGGGGCCACTGAAGCTTTCTTT
NA	NA	TRBJ1-5	TRBV15	CATSRELPPWPQHF	TGTGCCACCAGCAGAGAGCTCCCCCCGTGGCCCCAGCATTTT
NA	NA	TRBJ2-7	TRBV5-4	CASSSTANAYEQYF	TGTGCCAGCAGCAGTACAGCAAATGCCTACGAGCAGTACTTC
TRBD2	NA	TRBJ2-5	TRBV12-5	CASGSGTSVGTQYF	TGTGCTAGTGGTTCCGGGACTAGCGTCGGGACCCAGTACTTC
NA	NA	TRBJ2-5	TRBV9	CASSLTTIETQYF	TGTGCCAGCAGCCTGACAACGATAGAGACCCAGTACTTC
TRBD2	NA	TRBJ2-2	TRBV18	CASSPSREGPGELFF	TGTGCCAGCTCACCAAGCCGGGAGGGCCCCGGGGAGCTGTTTTTT
NA	NA	TRBJ1-2	TRBV7-2	CASSQDRNYGYTF	TGTGCCAGCAGTCAAGACAGAAACTATGGCTACACCTTC
NA	NA	TRBJ1-2	TRBV28	CASSRRTLTNYGYTF	TGTGCCAGCAGTCGTCGGACGCTGACTAACTATGGCTACACCTTC
TRBD1	NA	TRBJ1-5	TRBV4-1	CASSQAAGGGNQPQHF	TGCGCCAGCAGCCAAGCCGCAGGGGGGGGCAATCAGCCCCAGCATTTT
NA	NA	TRBJ1-2	TRBV21-1	CASSKRRSSGGYTF	TGTGCCAGCAGCAAACGGCGGTCGTCTGGTGGCTACACCTTC
TRBD1	NA	TRBJ1-1	TRBV7-9	CASSFYRGQGTEAFF	TGTGCCAGCAGCTTCTACAGGGGGCAGGGGACTGAAGCTTTCTTT
TRBD1	NA	TRBJ1-2	TRBV4-3	CASSHQTGNYGYTF	TGCGCCAGCAGCCACCAGACAGGGAACTATGGCTACACCTTC
TRBD1	NA	TRBJ1-3	TRBV5-1	CASSLEEGAGNTIYF	TGCGCCAGCAGCTTGGAAGAGGGGGCAGGAAACACCATATATTTT
NA	NA	TRBJ1-3	TRBV7-9	CASSLSQGSGNTIYF	TGTGCCAGCAGCTTAAGTCAGGGCTCTGGAAACACCATATATTTT
NA	NA	TRBJ1-1	TRBV28	CASSSAGSNTEAFF	TGTGCCAGCAGTTCCGCTGGTTCGAACACTGAAGCTTTCTTT
TRBD1	NA	TRBJ1-2	TRBV4-3	CASSQGGQALLF	TGCGCCAGCAGCCAAGGAGGACAGGCGCTACTCTTC
NA	NA	TRBJ2-5	TRBV7-8	CASSLGVNVETQYF	TGTGCCAGCAGCTTAGGTGTTAACGTAGAGACCCAGTACTTC
NA	once	TRBJ1-1	TRBV2	CASSVPGKEAFF	TGTGCCAGCAGTGTGCCGGGGAAAGAAGCTTTCTTT
NA	NA	TRBJ2-1	TRBV19	CASKRTPWVRYNEQFF	TGTGCCAGTAAAAGGACGCCTTGGGTGCGGTACAATGAGCAGTTCTTC
TRBD1	NA	TRBJ1-2	TRBV11-2	CASSLVQGAGYTF	TGTGCCAGCAGCTTAGTCCAGGGGGCGGGCTACACCTTC
TRBD1	NA	TRBJ2-7	TRBV28	CASRQQGGEGYEQYF	TGTGCCAGCAGGCAACAGGGGGGCGAGGGGTACGAGCAGTACTTC
NA	NA	TRBJ2-6	TRBV28	CASSLGTTYSGANVLTF	TGTGCCAGCAGTCTTGGGACAACCTACTCTGGGGCCAACGTCCTGACTTTC